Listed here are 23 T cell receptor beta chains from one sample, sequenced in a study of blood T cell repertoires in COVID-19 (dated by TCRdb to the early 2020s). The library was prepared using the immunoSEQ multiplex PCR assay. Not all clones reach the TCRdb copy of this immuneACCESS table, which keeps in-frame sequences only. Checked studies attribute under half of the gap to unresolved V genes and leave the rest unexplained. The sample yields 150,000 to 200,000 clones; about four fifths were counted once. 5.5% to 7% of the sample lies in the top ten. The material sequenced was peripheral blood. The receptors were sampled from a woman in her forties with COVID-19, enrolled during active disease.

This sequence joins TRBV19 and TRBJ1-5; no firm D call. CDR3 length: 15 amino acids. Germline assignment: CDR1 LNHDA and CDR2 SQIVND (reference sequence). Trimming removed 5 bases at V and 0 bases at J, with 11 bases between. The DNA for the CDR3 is TGTGCCAGTAGTTCGAGTGTGTATAGCAATCAGCCCCAGCATTTT. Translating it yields CASSSSVYSNQPQHF.

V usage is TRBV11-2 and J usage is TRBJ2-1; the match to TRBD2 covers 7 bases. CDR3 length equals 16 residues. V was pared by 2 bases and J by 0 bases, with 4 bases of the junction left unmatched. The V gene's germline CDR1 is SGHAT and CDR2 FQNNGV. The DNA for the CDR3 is TGTGCCAGCAGCTTACGAGGGGACTACTCCTACAATGAGCAGTTCTTC. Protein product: CASSLRGDYSYNEQFF.

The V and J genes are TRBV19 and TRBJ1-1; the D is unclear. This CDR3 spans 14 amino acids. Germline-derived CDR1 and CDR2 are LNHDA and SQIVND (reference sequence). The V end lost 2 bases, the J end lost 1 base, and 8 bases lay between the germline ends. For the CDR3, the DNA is TGTGCCAGTAGTATATCTGAGGGGAACACTGAAGCTTTCTTT. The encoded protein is CASSISEGNTEAFF. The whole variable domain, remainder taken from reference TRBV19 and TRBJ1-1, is DGGITQSPKYLFRKEGQNVTLSCEQNLNHDAMYWYRQDPGQGLRLIYYSQIVNDFQKGDIAEGYSVSREKKESFPLTVTSAQKNPTAFYLCASSISEGNTEAFFGQGTRLTVV.

Here the CDR3 DNA reads TGTGCCAGCAGCAGGGGGGGGCCCTACAATGAGCAGTTCTTC. Translated: CASSRGGPYNEQFF. The chain couples TRBV7-2 to TRBJ2-1; a possible D gene is TRBD2 (7 bases). The CDR3 contains 14 residues. Per the germline V gene, CDR1 is SGHTA and CDR2 is FQGNSA. V lost 5 bases and J 2 bases, leaving 10 bases between the germline ends. Full variable domain (missing parts from reference TRBV7-2 and TRBJ2-1): GAGVSQSPSNKVTEKGKDVELRCDPISGHTALYWYRQSLGQGLEFLIYFQGNSAPDKSGLPSDRFSAERTGGSVSTLTIQRTQQEDSAVYLCASSRGGPYNEQFFGPGTRLTVL.

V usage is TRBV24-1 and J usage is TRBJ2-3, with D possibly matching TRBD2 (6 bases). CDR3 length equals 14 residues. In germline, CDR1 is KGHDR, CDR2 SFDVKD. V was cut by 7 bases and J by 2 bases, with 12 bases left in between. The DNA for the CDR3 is TGTGCCACCAGGGGGCGGGGAGCCACAGATACGCAGTATTTT. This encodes CATRGRGATDTQYF.

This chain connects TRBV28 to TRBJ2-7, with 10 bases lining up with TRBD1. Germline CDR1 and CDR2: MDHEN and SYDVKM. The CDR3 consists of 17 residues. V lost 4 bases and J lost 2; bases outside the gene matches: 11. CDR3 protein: CASSSPPGTGDPYEQYF. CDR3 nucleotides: TGTGCCAGCAGTTCCCCCCCCGGGACAGGGGACCCCTACGAGCAGTACTTC.

In nucleotides, the CDR3 is TGTGCCAGCGACCAACCGGGACACTTCACTGAAGCTTTCTTT. This codes for CASDQPGHFTEAFF. The rearrangement links TRBV4-2 to TRBJ1-1; a possible D gene is TRBD1 (6 bases). V shed 8 bases and J shed 4 bases, with 17 bases lying between them. CDR3 length: 14 residues. CDR1 is LGHNA and CDR2 is YNFKEQ in the germline V gene.

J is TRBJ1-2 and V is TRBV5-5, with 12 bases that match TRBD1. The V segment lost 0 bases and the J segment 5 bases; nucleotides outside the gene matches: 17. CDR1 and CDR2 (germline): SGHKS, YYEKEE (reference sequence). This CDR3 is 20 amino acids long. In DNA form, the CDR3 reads TGTGCCAGCAGCTTGGACGGTTTGGGACAGGGGGCTTTAGGTTGGTATGGCTACACCTTC. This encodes CASSLDGLGQGALGWYGYTF.

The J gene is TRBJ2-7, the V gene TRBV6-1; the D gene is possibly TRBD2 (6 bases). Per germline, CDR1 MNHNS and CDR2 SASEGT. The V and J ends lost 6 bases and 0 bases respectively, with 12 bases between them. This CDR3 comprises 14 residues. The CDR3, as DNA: TGTGCCAGCAGAAAACTAGCTGACTCCTACGAGCAGTACTTC. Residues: CASRKLADSYEQYF.

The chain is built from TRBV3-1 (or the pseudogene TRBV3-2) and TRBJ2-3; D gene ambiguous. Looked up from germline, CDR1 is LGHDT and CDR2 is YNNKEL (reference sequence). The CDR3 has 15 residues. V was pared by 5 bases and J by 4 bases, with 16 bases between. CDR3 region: CASSSRVVHADTQYF. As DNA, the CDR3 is TGTGCCAGCAGCTCACGCGTTGTCCACGCAGATACGCAGTATTTT.

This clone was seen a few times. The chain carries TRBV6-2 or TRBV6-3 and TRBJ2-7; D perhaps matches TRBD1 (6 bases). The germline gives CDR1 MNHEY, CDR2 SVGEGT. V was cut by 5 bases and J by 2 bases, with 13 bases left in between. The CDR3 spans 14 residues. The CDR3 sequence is CASSTGSPTYEQYF. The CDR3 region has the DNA TGTGCCAGCAGTACAGGGAGTCCAACCTACGAGCAGTACTTC.

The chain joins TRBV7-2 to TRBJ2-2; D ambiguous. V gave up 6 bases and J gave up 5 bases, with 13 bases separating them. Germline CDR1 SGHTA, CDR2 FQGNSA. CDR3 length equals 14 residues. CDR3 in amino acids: CASRPIPRTGELFF. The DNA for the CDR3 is TGTGCCAGCAGACCCATCCCCCGGACCGGGGAGCTGTTTTTT.

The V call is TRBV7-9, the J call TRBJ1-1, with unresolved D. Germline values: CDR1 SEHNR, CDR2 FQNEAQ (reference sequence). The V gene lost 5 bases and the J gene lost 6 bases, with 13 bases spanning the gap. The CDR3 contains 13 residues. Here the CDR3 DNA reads TGTGCCAGCAGCCTGGGAGAAAACGCTGAAGCTTTCTTT. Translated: CASSLGENAEAFF.

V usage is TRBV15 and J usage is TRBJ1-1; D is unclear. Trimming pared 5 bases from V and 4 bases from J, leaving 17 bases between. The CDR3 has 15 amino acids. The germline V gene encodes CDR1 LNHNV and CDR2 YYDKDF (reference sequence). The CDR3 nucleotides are TGTGCCACCAGCTCACCTTCCGCAGGAACCACTGAAGCTTTCTTT. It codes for CATSSPSAGTTEAFF. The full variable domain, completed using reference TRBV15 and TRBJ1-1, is DAMVIQNPRYQVTQFGKPVTLSCSQTLNHNVMYWYQQKSSQAPKLLFHYYDKDFNNEADTPDNFQSRRPNTSFCFLDIRSPGLGDTAMYLCATSSPSAGTTEAFFGQGTRLTVV.

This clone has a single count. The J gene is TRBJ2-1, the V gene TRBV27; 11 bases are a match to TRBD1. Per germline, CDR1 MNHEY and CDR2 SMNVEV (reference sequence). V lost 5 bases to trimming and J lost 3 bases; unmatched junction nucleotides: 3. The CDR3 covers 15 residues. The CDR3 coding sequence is TGTGCCAGCAGTACCGGGACAGGGGGCTACAATGAGCAGTTCTTC. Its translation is CASSTGTGGYNEQFF.

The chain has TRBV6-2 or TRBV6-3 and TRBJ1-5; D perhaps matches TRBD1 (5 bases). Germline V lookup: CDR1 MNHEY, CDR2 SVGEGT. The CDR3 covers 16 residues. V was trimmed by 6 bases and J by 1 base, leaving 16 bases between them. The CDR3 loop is CASSSVSGMSNQPQHF. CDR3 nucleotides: TGTGCCAGCAGCTCCGTGTCAGGGATGAGCAATCAGCCCCAGCATTTT.

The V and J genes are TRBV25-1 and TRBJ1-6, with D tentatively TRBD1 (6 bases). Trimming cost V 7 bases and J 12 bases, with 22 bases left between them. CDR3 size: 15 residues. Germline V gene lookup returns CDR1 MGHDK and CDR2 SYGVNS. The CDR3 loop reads CASTPTRGASEPLHF. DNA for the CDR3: TGTGCCAGCACCCCTACCCGGGGGGCATCCGAACCCCTCCACTTT.

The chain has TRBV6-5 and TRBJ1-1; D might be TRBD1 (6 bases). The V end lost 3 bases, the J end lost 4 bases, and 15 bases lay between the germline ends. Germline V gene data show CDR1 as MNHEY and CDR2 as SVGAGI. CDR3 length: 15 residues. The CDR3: CASSYERRGSTEAFF. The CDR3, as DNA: TGTGCCAGCAGTTATGAACGTAGGGGGAGCACTGAAGCTTTCTTT.

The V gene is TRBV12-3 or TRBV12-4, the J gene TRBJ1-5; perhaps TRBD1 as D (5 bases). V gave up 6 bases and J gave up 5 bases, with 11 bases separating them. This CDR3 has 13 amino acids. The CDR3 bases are TGTGCCAGCAGAGCCGGGGGGGATCAGCCCCAGCATTTT. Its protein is CASRAGGDQPQHF.

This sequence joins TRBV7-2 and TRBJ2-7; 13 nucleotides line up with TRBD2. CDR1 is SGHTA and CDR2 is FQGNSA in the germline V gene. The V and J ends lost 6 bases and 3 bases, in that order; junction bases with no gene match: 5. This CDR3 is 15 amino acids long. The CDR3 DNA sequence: TGTGCCAGCAGGTCCGGGACTAGCGGGGTCTACGAGCAGTACTTC. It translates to CASRSGTSGVYEQYF.

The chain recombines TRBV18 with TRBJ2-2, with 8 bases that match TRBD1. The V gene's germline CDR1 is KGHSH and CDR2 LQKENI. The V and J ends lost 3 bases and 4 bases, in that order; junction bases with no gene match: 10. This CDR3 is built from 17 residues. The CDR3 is CASSPAGGASSTGELFF. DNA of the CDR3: TGTGCCAGCTCACCCGCAGGGGGCGCCTCGAGCACCGGGGAGCTGTTTTTT.

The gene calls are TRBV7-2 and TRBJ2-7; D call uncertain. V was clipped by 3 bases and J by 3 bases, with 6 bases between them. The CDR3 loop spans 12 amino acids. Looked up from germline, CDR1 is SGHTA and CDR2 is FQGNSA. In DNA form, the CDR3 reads TGTGCCAGCAGCTTGTCGTTCTACGAGCAGTACTTC. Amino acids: CASSLSFYEQYF.

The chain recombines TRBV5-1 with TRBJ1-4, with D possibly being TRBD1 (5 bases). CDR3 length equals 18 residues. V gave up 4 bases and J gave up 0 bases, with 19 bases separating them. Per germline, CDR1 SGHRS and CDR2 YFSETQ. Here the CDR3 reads CASSPHSRDSPTNEKLFF. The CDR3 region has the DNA TGCGCCAGCAGCCCCCACTCTCGGGACTCACCAACTAATGAAAAACTGTTTTTT.